This T cell receptor (beta chain) derives from a study of T cell responses to AZD1222 COVID-19 vaccine. Clones were read by immunoSEQ multiplex PCR, and TCRdb kept only the in-frame ones, dropping some. The sample consists of about 94,000 clones, about 88% of them appearing once. V was pared by 2 bases and J by 11 bases, with 18 bases between. This CDR3 comprises 14 residues. Germline V CDR1 and CDR2: MNHEY, SVGAGI. The clonotype originates from an adult in good health. The specimen was peripheral blood, collected on day 0 of AZD1222 vaccination. The chain employs TRBV6-5 and TRBJ1-1; no clear D. Written as DNA, the CDR3 is TGTGCCAGCAGTTACCTCGCGGTTGGAAAGTCGGCTTTCTTT. Translating gives CASSYLAVGKSAFF.